This is a list of T cell receptor beta chains from one sample in a study of T cells in Graves' hyperthyroidism and ophthalmopathy. TCRdb fed the multiplex PCR reads into MiXCR, producing one record per CDR3 protein. The profile covers fewer than 650,000 distinct CDR3 sequences, with roughly 15% appearing a single time and 4% to 5.5% taken by the ten largest. Sequenced input: blood. The receptors shown here come from a woman aged 40-49 years with Graves' ophthalmopathy. CDR3s include the opening cysteine and the closing phenylalanine or tryptophan. The D gene is left open where the match is weak. Some rows have no size entry. The others give once, few or many, or a class for an expanded clone.

j_call,d_call,clone_size,v_call,cdr3_nt,cdr3_aa
TRBJ2-7,.,.,TRBV4-3,TGCGCCAGCAGCCAAGTGTTAGCGCTGGACGAGCAGTACTTC,CASSQVLALDEQYF
TRBJ2-2,.,.,TRBV6-1,TGTGCCAGCACCCGGGAACATATGAACACCGGGGAGCTGTTTTTT,CASTREHMNTGELFF
TRBJ2-7,.,many,TRBV19,TGTGCCAGTAGTTACGAGGGACGCATGTCCTACGAGCAGTACTTC,CASSYEGRMSYEQYF
TRBJ1-1,TRBD1,once,TRBV14,TGTGCCAGCAGCCTTAGGACAGGTTGGTCGAACACTGAAGCTCTCTTT,CASSLRTGWSNTEALF
TRBJ1-1,.,many,TRBV27,TGTGCCAGCAGTTTTTCCTGGAACACTGAAGCTTTCTTT,CASSFSWNTEAFF
TRBJ1-1,.,.,TRBV11-2,TGTGCCAGCAGCTTGTCGGCAGGGATTGGCGGGACTGAAGCTTTCTTT,CASSLSAGIGGTEAFF
TRBJ1-5,.,few,TRBV7-9,TGTGCCAGCAGCGCTGAGCAGGGGCATCAGCCCCAGCATTTT,CASSAEQGHQPQHF
TRBJ2-7,TRBD2,many,TRBV6-1,TGTGCCAGCAGTCGTAGCGGGGAGTCCTACGAGCAGTACTTC,CASSRSGESYEQYF
TRBJ1-2,TRBD1,many,TRBV4-1,TGCGCCAGCACCAAAACGACAGGGCCCATTGGCTACACCTTC,CASTKTTGPIGYTF
TRBJ2-2,TRBD1,many,TRBV4-1,TGCGCCAGCAGCCCGGGACAGGGCGACACCGGGGAGCTGTTTTTT,CASSPGQGDTGELFF
TRBJ1-2,.,many,TRBV28,TGTGCCAGCAGTTTAATGGAGAACTATGGCTACACCTTC,CASSLMENYGYTF
TRBJ1-5,.,many,TRBV6-1,TGTGCCAGCAGTGACAGCTCTTATAGCAATCAGCCCCAGCATTTT,CASSDSSYSNQPQHF
TRBJ2-2,.,many,TRBV6-1,TGTGCCAGCACGCTAGCGACGAACACCGGGGAGCTGTTTTTT,CASTLATNTGELFF
TRBJ2-6,.,.,TRBV6-2/TRBV6-3,TGTGCCAGCCTTGGTTGGGTTGGGGCCAACGTCCTGACTTTC,CASLGWVGANVLTF
TRBJ2-7,.,many,TRBV11-1,TGTGCCAGCAGCTCTAACAGGGATCTCGAGCAGTACTTC,CASSSNRDLEQYF
TRBJ2-2,.,.,TRBV19,TGTGCCAGTAGTATAGGCCTGGTGGGGGGCAACACCGGGGAGCTGTTTTTT,CASSIGLVGGNTGELFF
TRBJ2-7,.,many,TRBV12-3/TRBV12-4,TGTGCCAGCAGGTTGACAGGAGAGAGCTACGAGCAGTACTTC,CASRLTGESYEQYF
TRBJ2-7,TRBD2,many,TRBV10-3,TGTGCCATCAGTGAGGCGCGGGAGACCTACGAGCAGTACTTC,CAISEARETYEQYF
TRBJ2-7,.,many,TRBV7-9,TGTGCCAGCAGCTCCGGGACCCGCTACGAGCAGTACTTC,CASSSGTRYEQYF
TRBJ2-2,.,.,TRBV6-4,TGTGCCAGCAGTGTATTAGCGGTACCGAACACCGGGGAGCTGTTTTTT,CASSVLAVPNTGELFF
TRBJ1-2,.,once,TRBV6-5,TGTGCCAGCAGTTACAGGACAGTTAGAGAAAACGATGGCTACACCTTC,CASSYRTVRENDGYTF
TRBJ2-7,.,few,TRBV3-1,TGTGCCAGCAGCCAAGACCCAGGTTTGAACGAGCAGTACTTC,CASSQDPGLNEQYF
TRBJ2-4,.,.,TRBV12-3/TRBV12-4,TGTGCCAGCAGTCCCACCCTGCTGGAAAGGGCAGGCCTCAAAAACATTCAGTACTTC,CASSPTLLERAGLKNIQYF
TRBJ1-2,.,.,TRBV20-1,TGCAGTGTTAGGAATCGGACAAGCTATGGCTACACCTTC,CSVRNRTSYGYTF
TRBJ2-6,.,many,TRBV12-3/TRBV12-4,TGTGCCAGCAGTCCTCGAGGCTCTGGGGCCAACGTCCTGACTTTC,CASSPRGSGANVLTF
TRBJ2-1,TRBD2,many,TRBV2,TGTGCCAGCAGCTTGGGACTAGCGGTCTCCTACAATGAGCAGTTCTTC,CASSLGLAVSYNEQFF
TRBJ1-2,TRBD1,.,TRBV6-5,TGTGCCAGCAGTTACGTCAGGGGGCCTACGGACTTC,CASSYVRGPTDF
TRBJ1-2,.,many,TRBV30,TGTGCCTGGAGTGACCGACAGACCTATGGCTACACCTTC,CAWSDRQTYGYTF
TRBJ2-2,.,.,TRBV5-1,TGCGCCAGCAGCTCCAATAGGGGCACGAACACCGGGGAGCTGTTTTTT,CASSSNRGTNTGELFF
TRBJ2-7,TRBD1,once,TRBV15,TGTGCCACCAGCAGAGTGGGGACAGTTAGAGACTACGAGCAGTACTTC,CATSRVGTVRDYEQYF
TRBJ1-5,.,few,TRBV29-1,TGCAGCGTTGTAATCACGGGCGGGGTTGCGGGCAATCAGCCCCAGCATTTT,CSVVITGGVAGNQPQHF
TRBJ2-5,TRBD1,many,TRBV30,TGTGCCTGGACCCAGGGGGCGCGGGAGACCCAGTACTTC,CAWTQGARETQYF
TRBJ2-7,.,.,TRBV6-2/TRBV6-3,TGTGCCAGCAGTTACAACGGGGGGCAGTACTTC,CASSYNGGQYF
TRBJ2-7,TRBD2,.,TRBV3-1,TGTGCCAGCAGCCAAGTACTCTACGCGGGAGGTCTCCTCGACGAGCAGTACTTC,CASSQVLYAGGLLDEQYF
TRBJ2-5,TRBD2,many,TRBV6-5,TGTGCCAGCAGTACGGGACTAGCGGGGACCCAAGAGACCCAGTACTTC,CASSTGLAGTQETQYF
TRBJ2-3,.,.,TRBV24-1,TGTGCCACCAGTGATTTGCTCCGAGGCAGGGATGGCACAGATACGCAGTATTTT,CATSDLLRGRDGTDTQYF
TRBJ2-7,.,.,TRBV12-3/TRBV12-4,TGTGCCAGCAGTTTCAAACTCGCCACCTACGAGCAGTACTTC,CASSFKLATYEQYF
TRBJ1-1,TRBD1,.,TRBV29-1,TGCAGCGCACGCTCTTACAGGGGACCCAACACTGAAGCTTTCTTT,CSARSYRGPNTEAFF
TRBJ1-2,.,.,TRBV29-1,TGCAGCGCCGAAGGGAACTATGGCTACACCTTC,CSAEGNYGYTF
TRBJ2-5,TRBD1,.,TRBV24-1,TGTGCCACCAACAGGGGGGAGACCCAGTACTTC,CATNRGETQYF
TRBJ1-1,.,many,TRBV12-3/TRBV12-4,TGTGCCAGCAGCCGGGGGGGCAGGGACGCTTTCTTT,CASSRGGRDAFF
TRBJ2-7,TRBD1,many,TRBV6-5,TGTGCCAACAGTTGGGGACAGGGGGTGAACGAGCAGTACTTC,CANSWGQGVNEQYF
TRBJ2-7,.,many,TRBV6-1,TGTGCCAGCTCCGGGGTAGGGTCCTATACCTACGAGCAGTACTTC,CASSGVGSYTYEQYF
TRBJ2-7,.,many,TRBV7-2,TGTGCCAGCAGCTTAGGCCCCGACAGCCCCCCCAAGTACTTC,CASSLGPDSPPKYF
TRBJ1-1,.,many,TRBV5-5,TGTGCCAGCAGCCGCGGGGGGCTAGTGTACACTGAAGCTTTCTTT,CASSRGGLVYTEAFF
TRBJ1-2,.,few,TRBV7-2,TGTGCCAGCAGCTTTTCAGGGAGGGATGGCTACACCTTC,CASSFSGRDGYTF
TRBJ1-2,.,many,TRBV28,TGTGCCAGCAGGACCAGGGTGGCCTATGGCTACACCTTC,CASRTRVAYGYTF
TRBJ2-2,.,.,TRBV20-1,TGCAGTGCCACCGCCGGGCGGGATAACGCCGGGGAGCTGTTTTTT,CSATAGRDNAGELFF